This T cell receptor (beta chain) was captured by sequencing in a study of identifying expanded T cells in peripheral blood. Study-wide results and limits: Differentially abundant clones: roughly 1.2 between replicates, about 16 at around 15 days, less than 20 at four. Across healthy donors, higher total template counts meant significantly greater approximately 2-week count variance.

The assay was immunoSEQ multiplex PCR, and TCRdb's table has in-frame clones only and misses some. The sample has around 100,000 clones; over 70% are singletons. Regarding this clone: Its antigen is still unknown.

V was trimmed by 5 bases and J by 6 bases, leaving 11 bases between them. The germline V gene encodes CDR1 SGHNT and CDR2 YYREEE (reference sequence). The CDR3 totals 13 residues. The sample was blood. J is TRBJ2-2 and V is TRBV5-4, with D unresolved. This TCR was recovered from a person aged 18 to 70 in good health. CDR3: CASRHDWAGELFF. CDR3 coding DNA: TGTGCCAGCAGACACGATTGGGCCGGGGAGCTGTTTTTT.